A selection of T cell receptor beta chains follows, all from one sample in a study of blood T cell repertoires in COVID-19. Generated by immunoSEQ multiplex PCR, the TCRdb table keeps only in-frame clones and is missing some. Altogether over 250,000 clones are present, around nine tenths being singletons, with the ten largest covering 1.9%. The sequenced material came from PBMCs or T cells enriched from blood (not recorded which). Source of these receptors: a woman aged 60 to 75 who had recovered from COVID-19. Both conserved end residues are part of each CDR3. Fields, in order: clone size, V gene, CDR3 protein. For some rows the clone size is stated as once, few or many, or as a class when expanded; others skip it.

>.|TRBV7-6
CASSRQGSYNSPLHF
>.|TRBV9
CASSPATVNTEAFF
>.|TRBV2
CASSRTLPGQGIETQYF
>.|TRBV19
CASSISRQGGQPQHF
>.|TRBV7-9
CASSIDRGHGVHQPQHF
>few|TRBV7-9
CASSPGTGYSYEQYF
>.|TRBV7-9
CASRPRGTTAALNTEAFF
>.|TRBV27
CASSFREGQPQHF
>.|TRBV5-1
CASSGSTGNYGYTF
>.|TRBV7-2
CASSTPLALYEQYF
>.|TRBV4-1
CASSQVMAGGLSGYTF
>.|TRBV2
CASGLPRGRADNEQFF
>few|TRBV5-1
CASSFTSGVPGELFF
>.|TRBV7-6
CASSATSGGETQYF
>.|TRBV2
CASSDQGGEQYF
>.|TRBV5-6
CASSLGQGLLETQYF
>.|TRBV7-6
CASSPPGRATLNTEAFF